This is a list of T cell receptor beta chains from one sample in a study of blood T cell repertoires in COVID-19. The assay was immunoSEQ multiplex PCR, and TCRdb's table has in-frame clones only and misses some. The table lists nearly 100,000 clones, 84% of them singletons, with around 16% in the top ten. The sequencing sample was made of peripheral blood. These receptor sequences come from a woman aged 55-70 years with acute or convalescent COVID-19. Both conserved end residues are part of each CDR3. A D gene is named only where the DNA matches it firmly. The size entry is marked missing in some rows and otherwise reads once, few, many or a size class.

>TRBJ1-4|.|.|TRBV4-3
TGCGCCAGCAGCCAAGCCCCCACAGGGTCAGCAACTAATGAAAAACTGTTTTTT
CASSQAPTGSATNEKLFF
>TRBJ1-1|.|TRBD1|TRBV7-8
TGTGCCAGCAGCTCGCGGGACAGGGTGGTAACTGAAGCTTTCTTT
CASSSRDRVVTEAFF
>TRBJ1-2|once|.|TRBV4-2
TGTGCCAGCAGCCAAGCCCCAGGGGATCAATATGGCTACACCTTC
CASSQAPGDQYGYTF
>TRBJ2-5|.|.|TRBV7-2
TGTGCCAGCAGCTTAGTAGTGACAGGCCCTCAAGAGACCCAGTACTTC
CASSLVVTGPQETQYF
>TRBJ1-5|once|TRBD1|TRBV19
TGTGCCAGTAGGACTTTGGACAGGGGGAATCAGCCCCAGCATTTT
CASRTLDRGNQPQHF
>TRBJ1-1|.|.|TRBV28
TGTGCCAGCAGTCCTCCCGCTAGGGGGACTGAAGCTTTCTTT
CASSPPARGTEAFF
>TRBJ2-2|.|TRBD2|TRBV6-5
TGTGCCAGCAGTTTAGCGGGGCCGAACACCGGGGAGCTGTTTTTT
CASSLAGPNTGELFF
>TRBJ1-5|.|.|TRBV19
TGTGCCAGTAGTATAGTACGGGCAGGGTTTCAGCCCCAGCATTTT
CASSIVRAGFQPQHF
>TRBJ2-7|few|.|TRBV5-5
TGTGCCAGCAGCTTGGTCGGCAGGTCCCACGAGCAGTACTTC
CASSLVGRSHEQYF
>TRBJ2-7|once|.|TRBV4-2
TGTGCCAGCAGCCAAGTCCCTGACTCCAGCTCCTACGAGCAGTACTTC
CASSQVPDSSSYEQYF
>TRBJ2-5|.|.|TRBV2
TGTGCCAACCGGGACATTCAAGAGACCCAGTACTTC
CANRDIQETQYF
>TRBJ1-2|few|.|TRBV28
TGTGCCAGCAACGAGTGGACTACTAACTATGGCTACACCTTC
CASNEWTTNYGYTF
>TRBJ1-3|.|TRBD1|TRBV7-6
TGTGCCAGCAGCACCCGACAGGGGCGGGGAAACACCATATATTTT
CASSTRQGRGNTIYF
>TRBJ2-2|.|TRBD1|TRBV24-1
TGTGCCACCAGTGACCCCGCCAGGGACAGGGGGGCCACCGGGGAGCTGTTTTTT
CATSDPARDRGATGELFF
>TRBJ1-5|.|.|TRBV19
TGTGCCAGTAGTACAACGGGTACTATTAGCAATCAGCCCCAGCATTTT
CASSTTGTISNQPQHF
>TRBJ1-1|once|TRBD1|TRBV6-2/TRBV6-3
TGTGCCAGCAGTTACTCCGCCGACAGGGGTCACACTGAAGCTTTCTTT
CASSYSADRGHTEAFF
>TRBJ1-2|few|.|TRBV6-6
TGTGCCAGCAGCCAAACTAACTATGGCTACACCTTC
CASSQTNYGYTF
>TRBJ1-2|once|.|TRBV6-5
TGTGCCAGCAGAGCCCAGGGGTTAGCCTATGGCTACACCTTC
CASRAQGLAYGYTF
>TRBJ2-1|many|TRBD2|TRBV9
TGTGCCAGCAGCGGTGTAGCGGGGCTCTACAGAGAGCAGTTCTTC
CASSGVAGLYREQFF
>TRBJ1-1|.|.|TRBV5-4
TGTGCCAGCAGCTCTGGACAGAATTTTTTGATGAACACTGAAGCTTTCTTT
CASSSGQNFLMNTEAFF
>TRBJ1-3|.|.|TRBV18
TGTGCCAGCTCACCCGGGACATCAACTGGAAACACCATATATTTT
CASSPGTSTGNTIYF
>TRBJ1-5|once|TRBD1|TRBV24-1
TGTGCCACCAGTGGGTCCCAACAGGGGAAAGGGCCCCAGCATTTT
CATSGSQQGKGPQHF
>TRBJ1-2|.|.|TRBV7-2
TGTGCCAGCAGCTTACAACAGGGAAGGGGGTTAGAGGGCTACACCTTC
CASSLQQGRGLEGYTF
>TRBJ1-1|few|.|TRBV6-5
TGTGCCAGCAATTTTGGGCAGTTGAACACTGAAGCTTTCTTT
CASNFGQLNTEAFF
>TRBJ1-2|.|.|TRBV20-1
TGCAGTGCTAGTTTGAGTTCGAGGGGCTACACCTTC
CSASLSSRGYTF
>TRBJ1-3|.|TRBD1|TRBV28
TGTGCCAGCAGTTTTATGGGACAGGGGAACTCTGGAAACACCATATATTTT
CASSFMGQGNSGNTIYF
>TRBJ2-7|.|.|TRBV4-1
TGCGCCAGCAGCCAAGGGATCCCGGGGTACGAGCAGTACTTC
CASSQGIPGYEQYF
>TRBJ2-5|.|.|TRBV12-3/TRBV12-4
TGTGCCAGCAGTTTAGTAAGGGGGGAGACCCAGTACTTC
CASSLVRGETQYF
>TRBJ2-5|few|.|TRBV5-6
TGTGCCAGCAGCAGCCGGGGGACCCAGTACTTC
CASSSRGTQYF
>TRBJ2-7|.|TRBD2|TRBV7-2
TGTGCCAGCAGGGCGGGGGGGCAATACGAGCAGTACTTC
CASRAGGQYEQYF
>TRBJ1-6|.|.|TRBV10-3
TGTGCCATCAGTCCCCCCCCGGGCGGGGTACCTTCCTATAATTCACCCCTCCACTTT
CAISPPPGGVPSYNSPLHF
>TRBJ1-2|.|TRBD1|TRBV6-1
TGTGCCAGCAGTGAGGGACAGGGGGCTGCCTTTGGCTACACCTTC
CASSEGQGAAFGYTF
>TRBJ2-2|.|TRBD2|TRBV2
TGTGCCAGCAGAAGACTAGCGGGGGAGACCGGGGAGCTGTTTTTT
CASRRLAGETGELFF